The 26 T cell receptor beta chains reported below all come from one sample, sequenced in a study of T cell responses to AZD1222 COVID-19 vaccine. Repertoires were generated with immunoSEQ multiplex PCR, while TCRdb's copy carries only in-frame clones and drops some. The table shows 95,000 to 150,000 clones, with over 85% occurring only once. The sequencing here drew on peripheral blood, taken on day 0 of AZD1222 vaccination. These receptors were obtained from an adult in good health.

The chain links TRBV30 to TRBJ2-5; D gene uncertain. CDR3 length: 11 amino acids. CDR1 and CDR2 from the germline V gene are GTSNPN and SVGIG (reference sequence). The V end lost 0 bases, the J end lost 5 bases, and 4 bases lay between the germline ends. The CDR3 DNA is TGTGCCTGGAGTGTGATGGAGACCCAGTACTTC. This translates into CAWSVMETQYF. Looking up the rest from reference TRBV30 and TRBJ2-5 gives the full variable domain: SQTIHQWPATLVQPVGSPLSLECTVEGTSNPNLYWYRQAAGRGLQLLFYSVGIGQISSEVPQNLSASRPQDRQFILSSKKLLLSDSGFYLCAWSVMETQYFGPGTRLLVL.

V is TRBV15 and J is TRBJ2-7; TRBD1 agrees at 7 bases. Germline trimming cut 6 bases from V and 5 bases from J; bases unmatched to any gene: 7. The CDR3 is 13 amino acids. Germline loops: CDR1 LNHNV, CDR2 YYDKDF (reference sequence). The CDR3 DNA reads as TGTGCCACCAGTCTAGACAGGGCCCACGAGCAGTACTTC. Its translation is CATSLDRAHEQYF.

The rearrangement links TRBV6-5 to TRBJ2-1; unclear D gene. V lost 8 bases and J 8 bases, leaving 22 bases between the germline ends. The germline V gene encodes CDR1 MNHEY and CDR2 SVGAGI. This CDR3 comprises 15 residues. The CDR3 loop is CASGTWQVHLDEQFF. The CDR3 bases are TGTGCCAGCGGTACTTGGCAGGTCCATTTGGATGAGCAGTTCTTC.

V is TRBV10-3 and J is TRBJ2-7, with D maybe TRBD1 (5 bases). The germline V gene encodes CDR1 ENHRY and CDR2 SYGVKD. V was cut by 0 bases and J by 7 bases, with 13 bases left in between. The CDR3 covers 14 residues. CDR3 nucleotide sequence: TGTGCCATCAGTGAGTCTAGGGGCGTTCAGGAGCAGTACTTC. Protein: CAISESRGVQEQYF.

Only a few counts were recorded for this clone. The gene calls are TRBV5-1 and TRBJ2-1, with 9 nucleotides matching TRBD1. Germline-derived CDR1 and CDR2 are SGHRS and YFSETQ. The CDR3 contains 14 residues. Germline trimming cut 1 base from V and 10 bases from J; bases unmatched to any gene: 6. CDR3 nucleotide sequence: TGCGCCAGCAGCTTGCTGGGACAGGGTCGCGAGCAGTTCTTC. This encodes CASSLLGQGREQFF.

The V gene is TRBV10-3, the J gene TRBJ1-2; D perhaps matches TRBD1 (5 bases). Trimming pared 9 bases from V and 4 bases from J, leaving 9 bases between. The CDR3 spans 11 residues. Germline CDR1 and CDR2: ENHRY and SYGVKD. The CDR3 reads CAIKGSYGYTF. The CDR3 DNA reads as TGTGCCATTAAGGGGAGCTATGGCTACACCTTC.

The chain recombines TRBV30 with TRBJ1-2; 7 nucleotides line up with TRBD1. Trimming took 3 bases from V and 0 from J; bases not matched to a gene: 10. Germline V lookup: CDR1 GTSNPN, CDR2 SVGIG (reference sequence). The CDR3 is made up of 16 amino acids. The CDR3 region has the DNA TGTGCCTGGAGAGCGAGAACAGGGGATTCTAACTATGGCTACACCTTC. Protein product: CAWRARTGDSNYGYTF.

This chain connects TRBV27 to TRBJ2-7, with D perhaps assigned TRBD1 or TRBD2 (6 bases each). CDR3 size: 14 residues. Germline CDR1 and CDR2: MNHEY and SMNVEV (reference sequence). The V end lost 5 bases, the J end lost 2 bases, and 13 bases lay between the germline ends. In DNA, the CDR3 is TGTGCCAGCAGTCCGCGGGACACAGCCTACGAGCAGTACTTC. This translates into CASSPRDTAYEQYF.

J is TRBJ1-6 and V is TRBV6-6; TRBD1 is a possible D gene (5 bases). This CDR3 is built from 13 residues. V dropped 11 bases and J dropped 2 bases, with 10 bases sitting between them. The V gene's germline CDR1 is MNHNY and CDR2 SVGAGI (reference sequence). The CDR3 region has the DNA TGTGCCGGGGCGGGGGCCTATAATTCACCCCTCCACTTT. This sequence encodes CAGAGAYNSPLHF.

This sequence joins TRBV30 and TRBJ2-2; D remains unclear. The CDR3 consists of 11 residues. Germline lookup yields CDR1 GTSNPN and CDR2 SVGIG (reference sequence). The V end lost 4 bases, the J end lost 3 bases, and 3 bases lay between the germline ends. CDR3 in DNA: TGTGCCTGGATAGACACCGGGGAGCTGTTTTTT. Translating it yields CAWIDTGELFF. The variable domain in full, completed from reference TRBV30 and TRBJ2-2, reads SQTIHQWPATLVQPVGSPLSLECTVEGTSNPNLYWYRQAAGRGLQLLFYSVGIGQISSEVPQNLSASRPQDRQFILSSKKLLLSDSGFYLCAWIDTGELFFGEGSRLTVL.

CDR3 in amino acids: CASSWGALTGYTF. The CDR3 DNA reads TGTGCCAGCAGTTGGGGCGCCCTTACCGGCTACACCTTC. The J gene is TRBJ1-2, the V gene TRBV6-5; D perhaps matches TRBD1 (5 bases). Trimming took off 4 bases at V and 8 bases at J, with 14 bases between the two ends. CDR1 and CDR2 from the germline V gene are MNHEY and SVGAGI. The CDR3 spans 13 residues.

V is TRBV5-8 and J is TRBJ2-2; 7 bases agree with TRBD2. The CDR3 is 15 residues long. The germline V gene has CDR1 SGHTS and CDR2 YDEGEE. The V segment lost 3 bases and the J segment 6 bases; nucleotides outside the gene matches: 8. The CDR3 DNA is TGTGCCAGCAGCTCACAGCGGGGCGGGTCCGGGGAGCTGTTTTTT. It yields the protein CASSSQRGGSGELFF.

V and J are TRBV9 and TRBJ2-7; D tentatively fits TRBD1 or TRBD2 (5 bases each). Germline CDR1 reads SGDLS; CDR2 reads YYNGEE. Trimming pared 3 bases from V and 2 bases from J, leaving 9 bases between. The CDR3 extends over 13 amino acids. The CDR3 reads CASSGDVAYEQYF. DNA for the CDR3: TGTGCCAGCAGCGGGGACGTAGCCTACGAGCAGTACTTC. The whole variable domain, filled in from reference TRBV9 and TRBJ2-7, reads DSGVTQTPKHLITATGQRVTLRCSPRSGDLSVYWYQQSLDQGLQFLIQYYNGEERAKGNILERFSAQQFPDLHSELNLSSLELGDSALYFCASSGDVAYEQYFGPGTRLTVT.

The chain is built from TRBV13 and TRBJ1-6; D uncertain. The CDR3 extends over 14 amino acids. The germline CDR1 and CDR2 sequences are PRHDT and FYEKMQ (reference sequence). V dropped 5 bases and J dropped 7 bases, with 12 bases sitting between them. The CDR3 nucleotides read TGTGCCAGCAGCCAGTTCCCCAAAAATTCACCCCTCCACTTT. As protein: CASSQFPKNSPLHF.

The CDR3 spells CASSPRGQQAPNSPLHF. For the CDR3, the DNA is TGCGCCAGCAGCCCTCGGGGACAGCAGGCCCCTAATTCACCCCTCCACTTT. The rearrangement joins TRBV5-1 to TRBJ1-6; 7 nucleotides agree with TRBD1. The length of the CDR3 is 17 residues. V shed 4 bases and J 6 bases; nucleotides not matched to a gene: 13. From germline, CDR1 is SGHRS and CDR2 YFSETQ. The complete variable domain, with remaining parts taken from reference TRBV5-1 and TRBJ1-6, reads KAGVTQTPRYLIKTRGQQVTLSCSPISGHRSVSWYQQTPGQGLQFLFEYFSETQRNKGNFPGRFSGRQFSNSRSEMNVSTLELGDSALYLCASSPRGQQAPNSPLHFGNGTRLTVT.

V is TRBV7-2 and J is TRBJ2-5; TRBD1 matches at 7 bases. Germline V gives CDR1 SGHTA, CDR2 FQGNSA. V trimming: 3 bases; J trimming: 3 bases; junction bases outside the gene matches: 7. The length of the CDR3 is 15 residues. CDR3 protein: CASSFSRGTKETQYF. The CDR3 coding sequence is TGTGCCAGCAGCTTCAGCAGGGGGACGAAAGAGACCCAGTACTTC.

The chain recombines TRBV13 with TRBJ2-5; 10 bases match TRBD2. The CDR3 runs 14 residues. The junction had 3 bases not matched to a gene; V was cut back by 5 bases and J by 3 bases. CDR1 and CDR2 (germline): PRHDT, FYEKMQ (reference sequence). CDR3 bases: TGTGCCAGCAGCCCAGCGGGGGGGAAAGAGACCCAGTACTTC. Residues: CASSPAGGKETQYF.

This clone was seen only a few times. The same CDR3 can be traced to other DNA sequences in this sample. This CDR3 reads CASSLTGNTIYF. CDR3 DNA: TGTGCCAGCAGCTTAACGGGAAACACCATATATTTT. The V and J genes are TRBV7-9 and TRBJ1-3; no clear D. The CDR3 is made up of 12 amino acids. Trimming removed 2 bases from V and 4 bases from J, with 3 bases in between. Germline V CDR1 and CDR2: SEHNR, FQNEAQ (reference sequence).

V is TRBV18 and J is TRBJ2-1; 7 nucleotides match TRBD1. The CDR3 totals 16 residues. The V gene's germline CDR1 is KGHSH and CDR2 LQKENI. V was pared by 5 bases and J by 5 bases, with 12 bases of the junction left unmatched. The DNA of the CDR3 is TGTGCCAGCTCAGGTTTACGGAACAGGGGAAACAATGAGCAGTTCTTC. This translates into CASSGLRNRGNNEQFF.

The chain is built from TRBV12-3 or TRBV12-4 and TRBJ2-7; D unresolved. Trimming took off 3 bases at V and 2 bases at J, with 5 bases between the two ends. The CDR3 spans 12 residues. In DNA form, the CDR3 reads TGTGCCAGCAGTTTGATAACCTACGAGCAGTACTTC. This encodes CASSLITYEQYF.

The rearrangement joins TRBV6-5 to TRBJ2-2; D perhaps matches TRBD2 (6 bases). The CDR3 is 14 residues long. Germline CDR1 reads MNHEY; CDR2 reads SVGAGI. The V end lost 9 bases, the J end lost 5 bases, and 16 bases lay between the germline ends. CDR3 DNA sequence: TGTGCCAGTTGGGGACTCCGTGGTACCGGGGAGCTGTTTTTT. This encodes CASWGLRGTGELFF.

This chain connects TRBV27 to TRBJ1-2; D possibly corresponds to TRBD1 (5 bases). Deletions cut 7 bases from V and 6 bases from J, with 15 bases between. Germline V gives CDR1 MNHEY, CDR2 SMNVEV (reference sequence). The CDR3 is 13 residues long. This chain's CDR3 is CASTPSGADGYTF. Written as DNA, the CDR3 is TGTGCCAGCACCCCGAGTGGGGCAGATGGCTACACCTTC.

The gene calls are TRBV2 and TRBJ2-5; 11 bases agree with TRBD2. CDR1 SNHLY and CDR2 FYNNEI come from the germline V gene. The CDR3 totals 15 residues. CDR3 in amino acids: CPRGLAGGGQETQYF. CDR3 sequence (DNA): TGTCCTAGGGGGCTAGCGGGAGGAGGGCAAGAGACCCAGTACTTC.

The chain has TRBV7-2 and TRBJ1-2; 9 nucleotides line up with TRBD1. The germline gives CDR1 SGHTA, CDR2 FQGNSA. Germline trimming cut 4 bases from V and 4 bases from J; bases unmatched to any gene: 7. CDR3 size: 15 residues. The CDR3 bases are TGTGCCAGCAGCTGGACAGGGGAAGGCTCCTATGGCTACACCTTC. Its protein product is CASSWTGEGSYGYTF. Based on the CDR3 plus reference TRBV7-2 and TRBJ1-2, the full variable domain is GAGVSQSPSNKVTEKGKDVELRCDPISGHTALYWYRQSLGQGLEFLIYFQGNSAPDKSGLPSDRFSAERTGGSVSTLTIQRTQQEDSAVYLCASSWTGEGSYGYTFGSGTRLTVV.

The gene calls are TRBV27 and TRBJ1-3; the D gene is possibly TRBD1 (5 bases). The ends were cut back, 6 bases at V and 2 bases at J, with 17 bases in the middle. Germline V gene sequence: CDR1 MNHEY, CDR2 SMNVEV (reference sequence). This CDR3 is 16 amino acids long. CDR3 sequence: CASSSAGQGTGNTIYF. The CDR3 region has the DNA TGTGCCAGCAGCTCCGCCGGCCAGGGTACTGGAAACACCATATATTTT.

This clone was counted between two and nine times. The V gene is TRBV11-2, the J gene TRBJ2-7; no clear D. The CDR3 is 13 amino acids. V lost 1 base to trimming and J lost 0 bases, with 4 bases between them. Germline CDR1 and CDR2: SGHAT and FQNNGV. CDR3 amino acids: CASSLGDSYEQYF. In DNA form, the CDR3 reads TGTGCCAGCAGCTTAGGGGACTCCTACGAGCAGTACTTC.